This T cell receptor (beta chain) was identified during a study of blood T cells in healthy people across ages. CDR3 length: 16 amino acids. V was trimmed by 7 bases and J by 2 bases, leaving 15 bases between them. CDR1 and CDR2 from the germline V gene are MNHEY and SVGAGI. It was with a sample-barcoded 5' primer and a J-beta primer mix that a second PCR of about 7 to 12 cycles was run. TCRdb used MiXCR to reprocess the 5' RACE reads, holding one entry per CDR3 protein. In the table there are hundreds of thousands of distinct CDR3 sequences, approximately 59% of which are singletons. The source of this sequence is a man younger than 40 in good health. Sequenced: blood. The gene calls are TRBV6-5 and TRBJ1-6, with D possibly being TRBD1 (6 bases). The CDR3 protein is CASTQPGAPYNSPLHF. Written as DNA, the CDR3 is TGTGCCAGCACCCAACCAGGGGCGCCCTATAATTCACCCCTCCACTTT.